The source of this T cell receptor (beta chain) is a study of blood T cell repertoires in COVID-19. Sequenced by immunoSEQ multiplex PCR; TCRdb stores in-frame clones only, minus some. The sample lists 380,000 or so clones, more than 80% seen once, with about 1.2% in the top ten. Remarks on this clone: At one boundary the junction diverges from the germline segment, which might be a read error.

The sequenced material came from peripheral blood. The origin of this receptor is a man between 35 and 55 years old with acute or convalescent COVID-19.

The CDR3: CASSYEDKDTRGF. The CDR3, as DNA: TGTGCCAGCAGTTACGAAGATAAGGACACACGGGGGTTT. This chain uses TRBV6-5 with TRBJ1-4; a weak D match, TRBD1 (5 bases). Germline V gene lookup returns CDR1 MNHEY and CDR2 SVGAGI. The CDR3 contains 13 residues.